The clone carrying this T cell receptor beta chain was detected a few times. Clones were sequenced by immunoSEQ multiplex PCR, and TCRdb holds only the in-frame ones, with some missing. The table has around 72,000 clones, roughly 80% seen once. The CDR3 sequence is 17 residues long. This sample was included in a study of OX40 agonist ivuxolimab in advanced cancers. This chain uses TRBV21-1 with TRBJ2-3; the listed D gene, TRBD2, was not tested against the DNA. TRBV21-1 is a pseudogene segment. Sequenced here: CD4+ or CD8+ T cells sorted from blood, sampled in a trial of the OX40 agonist ivuxolimab. This clonotype was sampled from an adult with an advanced solid tumor such as melanoma, head and neck, liver or kidney cancer. CDR3 region: CASSKEPSGKRTDTQYF. Written as DNA, the CDR3 is TGTGCCAGCAGCAAAGAGCCTAGCGGGAAACGCACAGATACGCAGTATTTT.